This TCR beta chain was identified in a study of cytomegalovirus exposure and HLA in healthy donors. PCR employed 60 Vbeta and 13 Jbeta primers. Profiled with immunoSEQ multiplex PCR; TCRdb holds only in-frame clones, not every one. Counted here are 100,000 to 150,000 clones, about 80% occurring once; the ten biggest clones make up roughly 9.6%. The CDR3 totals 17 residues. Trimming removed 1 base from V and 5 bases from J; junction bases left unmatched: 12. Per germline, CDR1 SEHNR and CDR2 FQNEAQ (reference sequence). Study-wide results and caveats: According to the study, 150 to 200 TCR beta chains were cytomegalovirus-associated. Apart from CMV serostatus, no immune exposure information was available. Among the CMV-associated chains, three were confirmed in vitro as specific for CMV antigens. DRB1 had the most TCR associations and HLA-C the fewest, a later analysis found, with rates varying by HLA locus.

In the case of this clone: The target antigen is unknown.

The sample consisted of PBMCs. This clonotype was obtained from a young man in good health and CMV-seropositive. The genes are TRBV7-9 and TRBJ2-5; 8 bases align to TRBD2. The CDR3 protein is CASSLDLPAGVGETQYF. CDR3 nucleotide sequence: TGTGCCAGCAGCTTAGATCTTCCAGCGGGGGTCGGGGAGACCCAGTACTTC.